These 17 T cell receptor beta chains originate from one sample sequenced in a study of blood T cells in healthy people across ages. Primers used in a second PCR of about 6 to 12 cycles were a sample-barcoded 5' primer and a J-beta primer mix. TCRdb reprocessed the 5' RACE reads with MiXCR, giving one entry per CDR3 protein. Of more than 1,400,000 distinct CDR3 sequences listed, approximately 42% are singletons. The specimen sequenced was blood. These receptors were collected from a woman aged 18-29 years in good health.

This sequence joins TRBV20-1 and TRBJ1-2; no reliable D call. This CDR3 is 16 amino acids long. Germline V CDR1 and CDR2: DFQATT, SNEGSKA (reference sequence). V dropped 5 bases and J dropped 0 bases, with 19 bases sitting between them. The CDR3 DNA sequence: TGCAGTGCTTCAATGGCGGGGTTAGGGACTAACTATGGCTACACCTTC. Protein: CSASMAGLGTNYGYTF.

The chain joins TRBV5-1 to TRBJ2-1; D gene uncertain. The CDR3 is 11 residues long. Looked up from germline, CDR1 is SGHRS and CDR2 is YFSETQ. V shed 1 base and J shed 8 bases, with 4 bases lying between them. The CDR3 loop reads CASSLTYEQFF. CDR3 DNA: TGCGCCAGCAGCTTGACCTATGAGCAGTTCTTC.

The rearrangement links TRBV28 to TRBJ2-3; D remains unclear. Germline V gene data show CDR1 as MDHEN and CDR2 as SYDVKM. The V gene lost 6 bases and the J gene lost 4 bases, with 14 bases spanning the gap. The CDR3 runs to 14 residues. CDR3 DNA: TGTGCCAGCAGGGCGCCCGGGTTGGCAGATACGCAGTATTTT. This encodes CASRAPGLADTQYF.

The genes are TRBV28 and TRBJ1-2; D perhaps matches TRBD1 (5 bases). The CDR3 runs 13 residues. V was pared by 11 bases and J by 5 bases, with 18 bases between. Per germline, CDR1 MDHEN and CDR2 SYDVKM. CDR3 protein: CAGASQDPYGYTF. DNA of the CDR3: TGTGCCGGGGCATCACAGGACCCATATGGCTACACCTTC.

This chain joins TRBV27 and TRBJ1-1; no clear D. With 2 bases removed from V and 1 base from J, the gap between germline ends came to 14 bases. Germline CDR1 MNHEY, CDR2 SMNVEV (reference sequence). The CDR3 spans 16 residues. The CDR3 DNA sequence: TGTGCCAGCAGTTTACGTTTTGTGGGCCAGAACACTGAAGCTTTCTTT. Its translation is CASSLRFVGQNTEAFF.

This clonotype came up a few times. This rearrangement joins TRBV29-1 to TRBJ2-4; no clear D gene. CDR1 is SQVTM and CDR2 is ANQGSEA in the germline V gene. The CDR3 extends over 14 amino acids. V gave up 6 bases and J gave up 0 bases, with 12 bases separating them. CDR3 protein: CSVQLGLAKNIQYF. CDR3 sequence (DNA): TGCAGCGTCCAGTTGGGGTTAGCCAAAAACATTCAGTACTTC.

Written as DNA, the CDR3 is TGTGCCAGCAGCTTAACGCGCGGGCAGGGTGGACACGAGCAGTACTTC. Translation gives CASSLTRGQGGHEQYF. The chain carries TRBV7-3 and TRBJ2-4; D is tentatively TRBD1 or TRBD2 (5 bases each). The end of the DNA aligns better with TRBJ2-7, so the J call may be wrong. Germline V gene sequence: CDR1 SGHTA, CDR2 FQGTGA. The CDR3 is 16 residues long.

A remark on this clonotype: Being one base from a much bigger clone, this may be a read error. This chain links TRBV7-8 with TRBJ2-7; perhaps TRBD1 as D (6 bases). Trimming took off 5 bases at V and 7 bases at J, with 18 bases between the two ends. Germline CDR1 is SGHVS and CDR2 is FQNEAQ. The CDR3 contains 14 residues. CDR3 amino acids: CASSATGWRNEQYF. In nucleotides, the CDR3 is TGTGCCAGCAGCGCGACAGGTTGGAGGAATGAGCAGTACTTC. Full variable domain (remainder filled in from reference TRBV7-8 and TRBJ2-7): GAGVSQSPRYKVAKRGQDVALRCDPISGHVSLFWYQQALGQGPEFLTYFQNEAQLDKSGLPSDRFFAERPEGSVSTLKIQRTQQEDSAVYLCASSATGWRNEQYFGPGTRLTVT.

V and J are TRBV10-3 and TRBJ1-1; a possible D gene is TRBD1 (5 bases). This CDR3 comprises 13 residues. From germline, CDR1 is ENHRY and CDR2 SYGVKD. V dropped 2 bases and J dropped 5 bases, with 9 bases sitting between them. Here the CDR3 DNA reads TGTGCCATCAGTGAGCCCTCAGGGACTGAAGCTTTCTTT. It yields the protein CAISEPSGTEAFF.

The chain joins TRBV18 to TRBJ2-2; possible D gene TRBD2, 6 bases. Deletions cut 2 bases from V and 6 bases from J, with 10 bases between. CDR3 length: 14 amino acids. Germline CDR1 KGHSH, CDR2 LQKENI. CDR3 protein: CASSPTTRPGELFF. CDR3 nucleotides: TGTGCCAGCTCACCAACGACTAGGCCCGGGGAGCTGTTTTTT.

In its sample, this clonotype was seen a few times. This sequence joins TRBV5-1 and TRBJ2-7; 8 bases map to TRBD1. Trimming cost V 4 bases and J 6 bases; bases outside gene matches: 9. Germline V gene sequence: CDR1 SGHRS, CDR2 YFSETQ. The CDR3 runs 14 residues. CDR3 in DNA: TGCGCCAGCAGCCAGGGACAGGCTAGGGGCGAGCAGTACTTC. Translation gives CASSQGQARGEQYF.

The chain carries TRBV11-2 and TRBJ2-1; D perhaps matches TRBD1 (6 bases). V was pared by 0 bases and J by 10 bases, with 16 bases between. This CDR3 spans 15 amino acids. In germline, CDR1 is SGHAT, CDR2 FQNNGV. The CDR3 loop is CASSLERGTPYEQFF. The DNA of the CDR3 is TGTGCCAGCAGCTTAGAAAGGGGGACCCCCTACGAGCAGTTCTTC.

This chain uses TRBV6-6 with TRBJ1-1; TRBD1 aligns across 10 bases. The trim removed 6 bases at V and 5 bases at J, leaving 9 bases unmatched. The CDR3 is 15 amino acids. Germline V lookup: CDR1 MNHNY, CDR2 SVGAGI (reference sequence). This CDR3 reads CASRGRQGAGTEAFF. The CDR3, as DNA: TGTGCCAGCAGGGGGAGACAGGGGGCCGGGACTGAAGCTTTCTTT.

This clonotype showed up just a few times. V and J are TRBV6-6 and TRBJ2-3; D is ambiguous. V dropped 7 bases and J dropped 6 bases, with 17 bases sitting between them. CDR1 is MNHNY and CDR2 is SVGAGI in the germline V gene (reference sequence). The CDR3 sequence is 14 residues long. This CDR3 reads CASTYGPTGDTQYF. Here the CDR3 DNA reads TGTGCCAGCACCTACGGGCCGACCGGGGATACGCAGTATTTT.

The V call is TRBV6-1, the J call TRBJ1-6, with D uncertain. Trimming stripped 1 base from V and 10 bases from J, with 11 bases between. This CDR3 has 14 residues. Germline CDR1 is MNHNS and CDR2 is SASEGT. The CDR3: CASSEVTGKSPLHF. The DNA of the CDR3 is TGTGCCAGCAGTGAAGTCACCGGAAAGTCACCCCTCCACTTT.

The chain uses TRBV29-1 and TRBJ2-1; D is possibly TRBD1 (6 bases). The CDR3 is made up of 14 amino acids. The V gene lost 3 bases and the J gene lost 6 bases, with 15 bases spanning the gap. Germline loops: CDR1 SQVTM, CDR2 ANQGSEA. CDR3 in DNA: TGCAGCGTTGACGGGATAGGGGGTGCCAATGAGCAGTTCTTC. Translated, it gives CSVDGIGGANEQFF.

The gene calls are TRBV6-1 and TRBJ1-1; 7 nucleotides line up with TRBD1. Per germline, CDR1 MNHNS and CDR2 SASEGT. This CDR3 contains 14 residues. V was clipped by 6 bases and J by 3 bases; unmatched bases: 7. The CDR3 loop is CASRLRGLDTEAFF. Here the CDR3 DNA reads TGTGCCAGCAGGTTAAGGGGGCTGGACACTGAAGCTTTCTTT.